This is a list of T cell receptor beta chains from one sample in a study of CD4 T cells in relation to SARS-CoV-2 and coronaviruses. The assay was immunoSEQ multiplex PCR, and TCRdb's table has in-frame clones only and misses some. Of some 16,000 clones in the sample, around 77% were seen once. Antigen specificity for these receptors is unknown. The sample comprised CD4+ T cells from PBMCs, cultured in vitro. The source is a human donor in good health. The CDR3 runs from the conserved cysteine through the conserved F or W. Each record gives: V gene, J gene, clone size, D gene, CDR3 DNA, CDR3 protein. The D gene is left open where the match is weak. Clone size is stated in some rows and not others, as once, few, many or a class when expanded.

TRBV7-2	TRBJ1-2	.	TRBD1	TGTGCCAGCAGCTTATCAGCAGGGGGATCTTTTGGCTACACCTTC	CASSLSAGGSFGYTF
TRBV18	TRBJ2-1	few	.	TGTGCCAGCTCACCACCAGGACTCTACAATGAGCAGTTCTTC	CASSPPGLYNEQFF
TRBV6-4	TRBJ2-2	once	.	TGTGCCAGCAGCAAGAGTTATATGGGCACCGGGGAGCTGTTTTTT	CASSKSYMGTGELFF
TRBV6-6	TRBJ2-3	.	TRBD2	TGTGCCAGCGGGGAGCGGGAAGATACGCAGTATTTT	CASGEREDTQYF
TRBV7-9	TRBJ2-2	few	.	TGTGCCAGCACCCGCACCGGGGAGCTGTTTTTT	CASTRTGELFF
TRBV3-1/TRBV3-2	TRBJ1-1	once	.	TGTGCCAGCAGCCAAGTCGCAGACACCAACACTGAAGCTTTCTTT	CASSQVADTNTEAFF
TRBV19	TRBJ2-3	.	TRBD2	TGTGCCAGTAGATTTGGGAGGGCCAAAGTTCAGGACGAGCCAGCCACAGATACGCAGTATTTT	CASRFGRAKVQDEPATDTQYF
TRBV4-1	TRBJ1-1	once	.	TGCGCCAGCAGTTCGGAGGCCCGAGGCACTGAAGCTTTCTTT	CASSSEARGTEAFF
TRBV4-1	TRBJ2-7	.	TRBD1	TGCGCCAGCAGCCAAGACAGGGGGTACGAGCAGTACTTC	CASSQDRGYEQYF
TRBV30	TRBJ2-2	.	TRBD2	TGTGCCTGGGCGGGAGCTCTCACCGGGGAGCTGTTTTTT	CAWAGALTGELFF
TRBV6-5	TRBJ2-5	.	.	TGTGCCAGCAGTCGGGAACTGTACCAAGAGACCCAGTACTTC	CASSRELYQETQYF
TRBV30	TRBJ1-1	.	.	TGTGCCTGGGGGGTAGGGAGGGCTTTCTTT	CAWGVGRAFF
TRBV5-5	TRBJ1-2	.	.	TGTGCCAGCAGCTTGGAGGTGGATTATGGCTACACCTTC	CASSLEVDYGYTF
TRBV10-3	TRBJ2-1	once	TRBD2	TGTGCCATCAGTGGTCTAGCGGGAGTCGATGAGCAGTTCTTC	CAISGLAGVDEQFF
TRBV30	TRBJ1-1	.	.	TGTGCCTGGACGGGCAGGGGTGGGACTGAAGCTTTCTTT	CAWTGRGGTEAFF
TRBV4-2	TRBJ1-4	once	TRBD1	TGTGCCAGCAGCCCAGGGGCTCTCCAGGGGGTAGCGGAAAAACTGTTTTTT	CASSPGALQGVAEKLFF
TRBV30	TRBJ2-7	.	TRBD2	TGTGCCTGGATCCTTTTCGGGAGGACCTACGAGCAGTACTTC	CAWILFGRTYEQYF
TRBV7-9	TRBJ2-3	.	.	TGTGCCAGCAGAGACCTTGGACAGAGGGAGACGCAGTATTTT	CASRDLGQRETQYF
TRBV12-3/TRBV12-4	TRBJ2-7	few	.	TGTGCCAGCAGCCAGGGAGGCGACTACGAGCAGTACTTC	CASSQGGDYEQYF
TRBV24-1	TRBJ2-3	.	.	TGTGCCACCAGTGATCGCCGGGACGCTGGTCGAAGCACAGATACGCAGTATTTT	CATSDRRDAGRSTDTQYF
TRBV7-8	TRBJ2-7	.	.	TGTGCCAGCAGCCCCCAGGGTTTCGGGCACGAGCAGTACTTC	CASSPQGFGHEQYF
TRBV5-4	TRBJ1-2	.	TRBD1	TGTGCCAGCAGCGCCGGGACAGACTATGGCTACACCTTC	CASSAGTDYGYTF
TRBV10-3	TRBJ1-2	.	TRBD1	TGTGCCATCAGTGAGACAGGGGAGGCTAACTATGGCTACACCTTC	CAISETGEANYGYTF
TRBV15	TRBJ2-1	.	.	TGTGCCACCAGCAGAGGTAGCGACAATGAGCAGTTCTTC	CATSRGSDNEQFF
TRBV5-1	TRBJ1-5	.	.	TGCGCCAGCAGCCCCGGACAGAATCAGCCCCAGCATTTT	CASSPGQNQPQHF
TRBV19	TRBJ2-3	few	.	TGTGCCAGTAGTCCACCGGACCGAGATACGCAGTATTTT	CASSPPDRDTQYF
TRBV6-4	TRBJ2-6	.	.	TGTGCCAGGGGAATAGCGGAGGGAGCTACCTCTGGGGCCAACGTCCTGACTTTC	CARGIAEGATSGANVLTF
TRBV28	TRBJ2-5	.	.	TGTGCCAGCAGTTTAAGGGGTAGGGAGACCCAGTACTTC	CASSLRGRETQYF
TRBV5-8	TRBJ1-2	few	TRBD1	TGTGCCAGCAGCGGGACAGCCTATAACTATGGCTACACCTTC	CASSGTAYNYGYTF
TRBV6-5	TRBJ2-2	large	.	TGTGCCAGCAGAGCTTCCGAGGCCGGGGAGCTGTTTTTT	CASRASEAGELFF
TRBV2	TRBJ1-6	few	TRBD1	TGTGCCAGCAGTCGAGACAGGGGCTCCTATAATTCACCCCTCCACTTT	CASSRDRGSYNSPLHF
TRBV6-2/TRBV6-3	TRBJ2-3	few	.	TGTGCCAGCAGTTCATCTCCCGGGACACCCGCGGCAGATACGCAGTATTTT	CASSSSPGTPAADTQYF
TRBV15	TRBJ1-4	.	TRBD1	TGTGCCACCAGCAGAGATCAGGGGGATGAAAAACTGTTTTTT	CATSRDQGDEKLFF
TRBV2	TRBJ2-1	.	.	TGTGCCAGCACAGACTACAATGAGCAGTTCTTC	CASTDYNEQFF
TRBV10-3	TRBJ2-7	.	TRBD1	TGTGCCATCAGTGGGACAGGCTACTCCTACGAGCAGTACTTC	CAISGTGYSYEQYF
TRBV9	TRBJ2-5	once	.	TGTGCCAGCAGCGTAGACAGGGTCGAGACCCAGTACTTC	CASSVDRVETQYF
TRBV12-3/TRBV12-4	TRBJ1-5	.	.	TGTGCCAGCAGTTCGGGGACCTATCAGCCCCAGCATTTT	CASSSGTYQPQHF
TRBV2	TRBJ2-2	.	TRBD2	TGTGCCAGCAGTGAAACTAGCGGGCCCTTGAACACCGGGGAGCTGTTTTTT	CASSETSGPLNTGELFF
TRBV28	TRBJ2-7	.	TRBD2	TGTGCCAGCAGTGAAGGGACTACCTACTACGAGCAGTACTTC	CASSEGTTYYEQYF
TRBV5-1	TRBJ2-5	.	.	TGCGCCAGCAGCCAAAACACAGGGTACCAAGAGACCCAGTACTTC	CASSQNTGYQETQYF
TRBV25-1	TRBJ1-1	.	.	TGTGCCAGCAACCCCGGAGGGCAAGCTTTCTTT	CASNPGGQAFF